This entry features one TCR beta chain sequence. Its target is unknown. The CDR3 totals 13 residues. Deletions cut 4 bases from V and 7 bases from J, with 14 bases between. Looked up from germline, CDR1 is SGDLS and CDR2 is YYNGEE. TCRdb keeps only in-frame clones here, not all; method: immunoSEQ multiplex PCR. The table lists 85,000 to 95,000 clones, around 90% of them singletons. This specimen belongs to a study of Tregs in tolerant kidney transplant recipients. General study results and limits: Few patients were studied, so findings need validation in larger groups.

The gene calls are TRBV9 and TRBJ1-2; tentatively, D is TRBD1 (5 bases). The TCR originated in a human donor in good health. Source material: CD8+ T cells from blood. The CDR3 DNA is TGTGCCAGCAGCATCCTCCAGGGTCGTGGCTACACCTTC. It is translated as CASSILQGRGYTF.